The 22 T cell receptor beta chains below were found in one sample sequenced in a study of post-analysis software for immune sequencing data. Their recognized antigens are unknown. Sequencing libraries made from TCR beta cDNA carried unique molecular identifiers. TCRdb re-derived calls from the PCR reads in MiXCR, one entry per CDR3 protein. The sample shows roughly 540,000 distinct CDR3 sequences, around 36% of them seen only once. Whole-study results and caveats: Four or five TRBV segments (TRBV5-6, TRBV5-1 and TRBV20-1 among them) occurred more frequently in patients than in controls.

Sequencing was carried out using blood. All receptors come from a girl aged 2 to 17 with multiple sclerosis.

The chain uses TRBV6-6 and TRBJ1-2, with unresolved D. The germline gives CDR1 MNHNY, CDR2 SVGAGI (reference sequence). This CDR3 is 12 amino acids long. V lost 4 bases and J 9 bases, leaving 12 bases between the germline ends. The CDR3 coding sequence is TGTGCCAGCAGTTCCCCACAGCGTCGCTACACCTTC. Its translation is CASSSPQRRYTF.

The chain recombines TRBV20-1 with TRBJ1-5; no reliable D call. CDR1 and CDR2 from the germline V gene are DFQATT and SNEGSKA (reference sequence). CDR3 length equals 13 residues. The V and J ends lost 2 bases and 2 bases respectively, with 7 bases between them. CDR3 nucleotide sequence: TGCAGTGCTAGACAACAGCGCAATCAGCCCCAGCATTTT. Protein product: CSARQQRNQPQHF.

The gene calls are TRBV6-5 and TRBJ1-5; no reliable D call. Trimming took off 5 bases at V and 2 bases at J, with 16 bases between the two ends. In germline, CDR1 is MNHEY, CDR2 SVGAGI. The CDR3 totals 16 residues. The CDR3 nucleotides are TGTGCCAGCAGTACCCGACAAGTTACGGGCAATCAGCCCCAGCATTTT. The encoded protein is CASSTRQVTGNQPQHF.

This chain connects TRBV7-2 to TRBJ2-7, with 8 bases identical to TRBD1. Germline-derived CDR1 and CDR2 are SGHTA and FQGNSA. V lost 3 bases, J lost 4 bases, and 14 bases stayed unmatched. This CDR3 comprises 17 residues. CDR3 sequence reads: CASSFVVRTGNLYEQYF. The CDR3 DNA sequence: TGTGCCAGCAGCTTTGTTGTTAGGACAGGGAATCTTTACGAGCAGTACTTC.

The chain uses TRBV12-3 or TRBV12-4 and TRBJ2-2; possible D gene TRBD2, 6 bases. The V gene lost 6 bases and the J gene lost 1 base, with 9 bases spanning the gap. This CDR3 spans 14 amino acids. The CDR3 DNA is TGTGCCAGCAGCCCCGGGGGGAACACCGGGGAGCTGTTTTTT. It codes for CASSPGGNTGELFF.

The chain is built from TRBV20-1 and TRBJ1-5; unclear D gene. This CDR3 region has 16 residues. Germline-derived CDR1 and CDR2 are DFQATT and SNEGSKA (reference sequence). With 0 bases removed from V and 5 bases from J, the gap between germline ends came to 17 bases. This CDR3 reads CSAREVMWAAHQPQHF. CDR3 nucleotide sequence: TGCAGTGCTAGAGAGGTGATGTGGGCAGCCCATCAGCCCCAGCATTTT.

The V gene is TRBV15, the J gene TRBJ2-5, with 10 bases that match TRBD1. Per the germline V gene, CDR1 is LNHNV and CDR2 is YYDKDF (reference sequence). The V gene end was trimmed by 4 bases and the J gene end by 2 bases; junction bases not matched to a gene: 4. CDR3 length: 15 amino acids. The CDR3 DNA is TGTGCCACCAGCAATGTGGACAGGGGGCAAGAGACCCAGTACTTC. Translated, it gives CATSNVDRGQETQYF.

Only a few counts were recorded for this clonotype. The V gene is TRBV10-3, the J gene TRBJ2-1, with 10 bases fitting TRBD2. Germline CDR1 reads ENHRY; CDR2 reads SYGVKD. V shed 4 bases, J shed 6 bases, and the junction held 12 bases outside the gene matches. The CDR3 sequence is 17 residues long. The CDR3 here is CAISASIAGGLRNEQFF. CDR3 bases: TGTGCCATCAGTGCTTCTATAGCGGGGGGATTGCGCAATGAGCAGTTCTTC.

The V gene is TRBV4-1, the J gene TRBJ1-2; TRBD1 aligns across 9 bases. V dropped 3 bases and J dropped 8; count of bases not matched to a gene: 7. Germline-derived CDR1 and CDR2 are MGHRA and YSYEKL. There are 14 residues in the CDR3. Here the CDR3 reads CASSQGNRGLGYTF. The DNA for the CDR3 is TGCGCCAGCAGCCAGGGAAACAGGGGGCTGGGCTACACCTTC.

Concerning this clonotype itself: At one boundary the junction diverges from the germline segment, which might be a read error. The J gene is TRBJ2-6, the V gene TRBV7-9; tentatively, D is TRBD1 or TRBD2 (6 bases each). Germline CDR1 SEHNR, CDR2 FQNEAQ (reference sequence). This CDR3 comprises 15 residues. The chain's CDR3 is CASSDRGPGANVRTF. Written as DNA, the CDR3 is TGTGCCAGCAGCGACCGGGGGCCTGGGGCCAACGTCCGGACTTTC.

The rearrangement uses TRBV20-1 and TRBJ1-5; perhaps TRBD1 as D (6 bases). In germline, CDR1 is DFQATT, CDR2 SNEGSKA (reference sequence). This CDR3 has 14 residues. Trimming took 5 bases from V and 4 from J, leaving 15 bases between them. CDR3 nucleotide sequence: TGCAGTGCTCTCACAGGGTCTCGTAATCAGCCCCAGCATTTT. Amino acids: CSALTGSRNQPQHF.

The chain links TRBV7-2 to TRBJ2-5, with D possibly TRBD2 on 5 matching bases. The CDR3 covers 14 residues. Germline V gene sequence: CDR1 SGHTA, CDR2 FQGNSA. V dropped 5 bases and J dropped 2 bases, with 12 bases sitting between them. The CDR3 DNA follows: TGTGCCAGCAGCCCCCCGCCGGGACAAGAGACCCAGTACTTC. Protein sequence: CASSPPPGQETQYF.

Many counts were recorded for this clonotype. The rearrangement uses TRBV7-8 and TRBJ2-1, with 8 bases lining up with TRBD1. The ends lost 5 bases at V and 7 bases at J; junction bases unmatched: 7. CDR3 size: 14 residues. CDR1 SGHVS and CDR2 FQNEAQ come from the germline V gene. CDR3 sequence: CASSPRTGPNEQFF. Here the CDR3 DNA reads TGTGCCAGCAGCCCCCGGACAGGGCCGAATGAGCAGTTCTTC. Filled out from reference TRBV7-8 and TRBJ2-1, the complete variable domain reads GAGVSQSPRYKVAKRGQDVALRCDPISGHVSLFWYQQALGQGPEFLTYFQNEAQLDKSGLPSDRFFAERPEGSVSTLKIQRTQQEDSAVYLCASSPRTGPNEQFFGPGTRLTVL.

The chain carries TRBV6-5 and TRBJ1-5; TRBD1 is a possible D gene (5 bases). The CDR3 totals 14 residues. Per the germline V gene, CDR1 is MNHEY and CDR2 is SVGAGI. The CDR3, as DNA: TGTGTCACGAGCGGGGGAACGAGCAATCAGCCCCAGCATTTT. Its translation is CVTSGGTSNQPQHF.

This clonotype came up many times. This chain links TRBV7-3 with TRBJ2-1, with 9 positions matching TRBD2. The CDR3 has 16 amino acids. J gave up 0 bases and V 4 bases, and 4 bases lay outside the gene matches. Germline CDR1 reads SGHTA; CDR2 reads FQGTGA. CDR3 in DNA: TGTGCCAGCAGCTCGCTAGCGGGGAGCTCCTACAATGAGCAGTTCTTC. Translation gives CASSSLAGSSYNEQFF.

The chain has TRBV5-1 and TRBJ1-1, with no clear D. Trimming removed 4 bases from V and 6 bases from J, with 10 bases in between. This CDR3 comprises 12 residues. The V gene's germline CDR1 is SGHRS and CDR2 YFSETQ. The CDR3 coding sequence is TGCGCCAGCAGCGGCGGACGTCCTGAAGCTTTCTTT. Its translation is CASSGGRPEAFF.

J is TRBJ2-1 and V is TRBV20-1; 8 bases are shared with TRBD2. CDR3 length: 15 residues. CDR1 is DFQATT and CDR2 is SNEGSKA in the germline V gene (reference sequence). V shed 0 bases, J shed 9 bases, and the junction held 10 bases outside the gene matches. Here the CDR3 reads CSARESAGGGSEQFF. CDR3 in DNA: TGCAGTGCTAGAGAATCCGCGGGAGGAGGAAGTGAGCAGTTCTTC.

The chain employs TRBV4-3 and TRBJ2-3, with D possibly matching TRBD2 (5 bases). Germline CDR1 LGHNA, CDR2 YSLEER. The V and J ends lost 0 bases and 0 bases respectively, with 7 bases between them. This CDR3 is 15 amino acids long. The CDR3 protein is CASSQDGGSTDTQYF. CDR3 in DNA: TGCGCCAGCAGCCAAGATGGAGGTAGCACAGATACGCAGTATTTT.

Only a few counts were recorded for this clonotype. In DNA form, the CDR3 reads TGTGCCAGCAGCTTGGGGTTTTTCCGCGAGAATGAGCAGTTCTTC. This gives the protein CASSLGFFRENEQFF. The chain recombines TRBV5-8 with TRBJ2-1, with unresolved D. The CDR3 covers 15 residues. Per the germline V gene, CDR1 is SGHTS and CDR2 is YDEGEE. V gave up 0 bases and J gave up 7 bases, with 14 bases separating them.

The J gene is TRBJ2-7, the V gene TRBV3-1; D unclear. Germline V gene data show CDR1 as LGHDT and CDR2 as YNNKEL (reference sequence). The CDR3 has 15 amino acids. Trimming took off 1 base at V and 0 bases at J, with 10 bases between the two ends. The CDR3 DNA reads TGTGCCAGCAGCCAAGTTGGAAAGAGCTCCTACGAGCAGTACTTC. The encoded protein is CASSQVGKSSYEQYF.

The chain employs TRBV3-1 and TRBJ2-1, with D possibly TRBD1 on 6 matching bases. The CDR3 consists of 16 residues. Per germline, CDR1 LGHDT and CDR2 YNNKEL (reference sequence). V lost 4 bases, J lost 0 bases, and 13 bases lay in between. The CDR3 DNA follows: TGTGCCAGCAGCCGCTGGGAAGGGGGCTCCTACAATGAGCAGTTCTTC. Encoded protein: CASSRWEGGSYNEQFF.

The rearrangement joins TRBV25-1 to TRBJ2-7; 7 nucleotides match TRBD1. CDR1 is MGHDK and CDR2 is SYGVNS in the germline V gene. This CDR3 contains 12 residues. The ends lost 10 bases at V and 4 bases at J; junction bases unmatched: 7. CDR3 loop: CATGTESYEQYF. In DNA, the CDR3 is TGTGCCACCGGGACAGAGAGTTACGAGCAGTACTTC.